This record covers a single T cell receptor beta chain. This clonotype has only a few counts. Its cognate antigen has yet to be identified. There are no base qualities to consult, and no much larger clone falls within one base. A case-control design nested within a healthcare worker cohort in London, UK, was used, with weekly nasopharyngeal swab PCR tests and blood sampling performed. Between 23 and 31 March 2020, the week of the UK lockdown, healthcare workers were enrolled and then followed up weekly for as long as 16 weeks. Receptor amplification or capture employed 5' RACE. Reads for this sample came from a NextSeq 500. The TCR library protocol attached unique molecular identifiers to individual cDNA molecules to correct for sequencing error and PCR bias. Sequencing covered both TCR alpha and beta chains, and within each sample the abundances of alpha and beta sequences were tightly co-correlated. On the authors' methods: V gene, J gene and CDR3 annotation of TCR sequences was performed with Decombinator V4. TCRs were defined as expanded if a significant change between any two time points was detected under a Poisson model with p below 0.0001. TCR abundances were normalised to the total number of TCRs sequenced in each sample and reported as counts per million. TRAV1-2 paired with TRAJ12, TRAJ20 or TRAJ33 defined MAIT TCRs, while TRAV10 paired with TRAJ18 defined iNKT TCRs. VDJdb, accessed 1 November 2021, was searched for CMV, EBV and SARS-CoV-2 annotated TCRs, excluding TCRs annotated for multiple antigens. Clones were called with MiXCR by TCRdb after fastp trimmed the public reads at Q25, and only in-frame beta chains were retained. Each CDR3 protein gets just one entry, which takes the most common genes and DNA from the rows behind it. The V and J calls reflect TCRdb's pipeline rather than the authors' work. In all, the sample holds roughly 64,000 distinct CDR3 sequences, and less than 9.5% of those were seen once. 13% of the sample is taken by the ten largest.

This sample is part of a study of early T cells in non-severe SARS-CoV-2 infection (dated by TCRdb to about 2021). Background on the whole study: Because TCR sequencing relied on bulk RNA taken from unsorted whole blood, pairing of alpha and beta chains was not possible. Findings and caveats that apply to the study as a whole: VDJdb matching was skewed toward anti-spike CD8 responses, so virus-specific expansions were likely underestimated and private and CD4 specificities were missed.

The germline V gene encodes CDR1 KGHSH and CDR2 LQKENI. Measured from the cysteine to the phenylalanine, the CDR3 is 15 residues long. The read is trimmed to its CDR3 DNA, 45 bases read in frame from base 1. V is trimmed back by 6 bases and J by 4 bases, and the junction contains 10 bases that no gene match accounts for. The source was whole blood, collected at baseline. Recombination connected TRBV18 to TRBJ2-7; 9 bases in between match TRBD2. This TCR was recovered from an adult who was a healthcare worker with PCR-confirmed SARS-CoV-2 infection or an uninfected control (not recorded which). In nucleotides, the sequence is TGTGCCAGCTCCCAGACCGGGACTAGCCGGTACGAGCAGTACTTC. Its amino acids are CASSQTGTSRYEQYF.